One sample yielded the 14 T cell receptor beta chains listed below, sequenced in a study of blood T cell repertoires in COVID-19. TCRdb's table, derived via immunoSEQ multiplex PCR, lists solely in-frame clones and lacks some. The data hold 210,000 or so clones, with more than 70% observed a single time. Input material: PBMCs or T cells enriched from blood (not recorded which). Receptors were obtained from a man aged 30-40 years with acute COVID-19.

The CDR3 coding sequence is TGTGCCAGCTCACCAATTAGCGGGGGCACAGATACGCAGTATTTT. Residues: CASSPISGGTDTQYF. This chain connects TRBV18 to TRBJ2-3, with 8 bases fitting TRBD2. The germline gives CDR1 KGHSH, CDR2 LQKENI. The trim removed 2 bases at V and 1 base at J, leaving 2 bases unmatched. This CDR3 spans 15 amino acids.

The CDR3 nucleotides are TGTGCCAGCAGCTTACAGGGGTCGAACACCGGGGAGCTGTTTTTT. Its protein is CASSLQGSNTGELFF. V usage is TRBV7-9 and J usage is TRBJ2-2; D may be TRBD1 (6 bases). There are 15 residues in the CDR3. Germline V gene lookup returns CDR1 SEHNR and CDR2 FQNEAQ (reference sequence). The V gene lost 2 bases and the J gene lost 0 bases, with 7 bases spanning the gap.

This sequence joins TRBV3-1 (or the pseudogene TRBV3-2) and TRBJ1-1, with 7 bases identical to TRBD1. The CDR3 spans 16 residues. Losses at the gene ends were 4 bases for V and 1 base for J; bases not matched to a gene: 9. Germline V gene lookup returns CDR1 LGHDT and CDR2 YNNKEL (reference sequence). The CDR3 loop is CASSPTGTAQNTEAFF. CDR3 DNA sequence: TGTGCCAGCAGCCCTACCGGGACAGCACAGAACACTGAAGCTTTCTTT.

V usage is TRBV12-3 or TRBV12-4 and J usage is TRBJ1-1; D might be TRBD1 (5 bases). Deletions cut 3 bases from V and 9 bases from J, with 8 bases between. This CDR3 has 11 amino acids. CDR3 coding DNA: TGTGCCAGCAGTTTTATGGGGCAAGCTTTCTTT. The encoded protein is CASSFMGQAFF.

This clone was picked up a small number of times. This sample includes further DNA sequences coding for the same CDR3. The rearrangement links TRBV6-5 to TRBJ2-7; 10 bases map to TRBD1. The CDR3 covers 14 residues. Germline V CDR1 and CDR2: MNHEY, SVGAGI. With V trimmed by 6 bases and J by 3 bases, 5 bases remained unmatched. CDR3 DNA sequence: TGTGCCAGCAGGTCCGGGACAGGGGTCTACGAGCAGTACTTC. This gives the protein CASRSGTGVYEQYF.

This chain connects TRBV6-5 to TRBJ2-7; D remains unclear. The V and J ends lost 10 bases and 3 bases respectively, with 10 bases between them. This CDR3 region has 11 residues. CDR1 MNHEY and CDR2 SVGAGI come from the germline V gene. DNA for the CDR3: TGTGCCACCGAATCTAACTACGAGCAGTACTTC. Its protein is CATESNYEQYF.

The chain is built from TRBV11-2 and TRBJ2-7; TRBD1 aligns across 9 bases. CDR1 and CDR2 (germline): SGHAT, FQNNGV. Losses at the gene ends were 4 bases for V and 3 bases for J; bases not matched to a gene: 7. CDR3 length equals 15 residues. The CDR3 sequence is CASSSPDRGLYEQYF. The CDR3 coding sequence is TGTGCCAGCAGCTCACCGGACAGGGGCCTCTACGAGCAGTACTTC.

This chain uses TRBV27 with TRBJ2-1, with 11 bases lining up with TRBD2. V lost 6 bases to trimming and J lost 3 bases; unmatched junction nucleotides: 7. CDR1 is MNHEY, CDR2 SMNVEV, per germline (reference sequence). The CDR3 consists of 16 residues. This CDR3 reads CASSPGLAGVYNEQFF. Here the CDR3 DNA reads TGTGCCAGCAGCCCAGGACTAGCGGGCGTCTACAATGAGCAGTTCTTC.

The rearrangement joins TRBV30 to TRBJ2-1, with 7 bases identical to TRBD2. This CDR3 spans 14 amino acids. Germline CDR1 GTSNPN, CDR2 SVGIG (reference sequence). Losses at the gene ends were 0 bases for V and 7 bases for J; bases not matched to a gene: 6. The CDR3 bases are TGTGCCTGGAGTGTATCCGGGGGGAGGAATGAGCAGTTCTTC. This sequence encodes CAWSVSGGRNEQFF.

This chain uses TRBV27 with TRBJ2-1, with TRBD2 identical over 9 bases. Germline values: CDR1 MNHEY, CDR2 SMNVEV (reference sequence). V gave up 4 bases and J gave up 7 bases; unmatched junction bases: 8. This CDR3 has 15 residues. The CDR3 nucleotides read TGTGCCAGCAGTTCCCCCAATAGCGGGGGAAATGAGCAGTTCTTC. This sequence encodes CASSSPNSGGNEQFF.

The chain combines TRBV14 with TRBJ2-1, with D possibly TRBD1 on 5 matching bases. Trimming pared 3 bases from V and 1 base from J, leaving 13 bases between. Per the germline V gene, CDR1 is SGHDN and CDR2 is FVKESK. The CDR3 extends over 16 amino acids. CDR3 coding DNA: TGTGCCAGCAGCCAGCAAGGGGCCCCTTCCTACAATGAGCAGTTCTTC. This encodes CASSQQGAPSYNEQFF.

This chain connects TRBV4-2 to TRBJ1-1, with TRBD1 matching over 7 bases. The CDR3 is made up of 16 amino acids. J gave up 5 bases and V 1 base, and 10 bases lay outside the gene matches. The V gene's germline CDR1 is LGHNA and CDR2 YNFKEQ. The CDR3 region is CASSQGTGAEVTEAFF. The CDR3 DNA reads TGTGCCAGCAGCCAAGGCACAGGGGCTGAGGTGACTGAAGCTTTCTTT.

The chain has TRBV4-1 and TRBJ1-1, with 9 bases that match TRBD1. CDR3 length: 16 residues. Unmatched junction bases numbered 8, after V lost 4 bases and J lost 2 bases. Germline CDR1 MGHRA, CDR2 YSYEKL. In DNA form, the CDR3 reads TGCGCCAGCAGCCTGGGACAGGGAGGATTAAACACTGAAGCTTTCTTT. It translates to CASSLGQGGLNTEAFF.

V and J are TRBV7-9 and TRBJ1-2; D unclear. CDR3 length: 15 residues. Trimming took 1 base from V and 4 from J, leaving 13 bases between them. Germline V gene lookup returns CDR1 SEHNR and CDR2 FQNEAQ (reference sequence). The CDR3 nucleotides are TGTGCCAGCAGCTTAGAGCGTTCCGGCGGCTATGGCTACACCTTC. Amino acid sequence: CASSLERSGGYGYTF.